These 22 T cell receptor beta chains were sequenced from one sample in a study of T-cell reconstitution after alpha-beta-depleted transplantation in children. Preparing the TCRbeta library involved the use of unique molecular identifiers. A single record per CDR3 protein comes from TCRdb applying MiXCR to the PCR reads. Seen here are 500,000 or so distinct CDR3 sequences, about 30% observed once, and the top ten hold around 2.3%. The starting material was PBMCs from the stem cell graft donor, obtained from the stem cell graft. These receptors originate from a human donor who donated a stem cell graft to a child with aplastic anemia.

The V and J genes are TRBV15 and TRBJ1-5; TRBD1 matches 7 bases. CDR3 length: 16 amino acids. Germline CDR1 is LNHNV and CDR2 is YYDKDF (reference sequence). The V segment lost 1 base and the J segment 6 bases; nucleotides outside the gene matches: 9. The CDR3 loop reads CATSRGQVGGLQPQHF. The DNA of the CDR3 is TGTGCCACCAGCAGAGGTCAGGTAGGGGGCCTTCAGCCCCAGCATTTT.

This clonotype has more than one count but fewer than ten. This chain uses TRBV20-1 with TRBJ2-7; D assignment may be TRBD1 or TRBD2 (5 bases each). Trimming shortened V by 0 bases and J by 0 bases, and 15 bases separated the two germline ends. The length of the CDR3 is 16 residues. Looked up from germline, CDR1 is DFQATT and CDR2 is SNEGSKA (reference sequence). The CDR3 coding sequence is TGCAGTGCTAGAGACTCAGGGAGTATGAGCTCCTACGAGCAGTACGTC. It specifies CSARDSGSMSSYEQYV.

The chain recombines TRBV12-3 or TRBV12-4 with TRBJ1-4; 7 bases fit TRBD1. The CDR3 is 15 amino acids. V lost 6 bases, J lost 5 bases, and 9 bases stayed unmatched. CDR3 sequence: CASSPGQGENEKLFF. DNA for the CDR3: TGTGCCAGCAGCCCCGGTCAGGGGGAGAATGAAAAACTGTTTTTT.

This clonotype was detected once. J is TRBJ2-7 and V is TRBV19, with unresolved D. The ends were cut back, 3 bases at V and 5 bases at J, with 5 bases in the middle. The CDR3 length is 11 residues. Germline-derived CDR1 and CDR2 are LNHDA and SQIVND (reference sequence). The chain's CDR3 is CASSIDHEQYF. The CDR3, as DNA: TGTGCCAGTAGTATTGATCACGAGCAGTACTTC.

This rearrangement joins TRBV20-1 to TRBJ1-1; D uncertain. CDR1 DFQATT and CDR2 SNEGSKA come from the germline V gene (reference sequence). This CDR3 has 12 residues. The V end was cut by 3 bases, the J end by 0 bases, with 5 bases between. The CDR3 sequence is CSASPVNTEAFF. CDR3 DNA: TGCAGTGCTAGTCCCGTGAACACTGAAGCTTTCTTT.

V usage is TRBV20-1 and J usage is TRBJ2-1; 12 positions match TRBD2. Germline CDR1 is DFQATT and CDR2 is SNEGSKA (reference sequence). J was trimmed by 0 bases and V by 7 bases; bases with no gene match: 16. This CDR3 is built from 19 residues. The CDR3 region is CSVLKPGLAGRSSYNEQFF. The CDR3 nucleotides are TGCAGTGTTCTTAAACCGGGACTAGCGGGTCGGAGCTCCTACAATGAGCAGTTCTTC.

There are a few counts of this clonotype. The J gene is TRBJ1-1, the V gene TRBV6-6; D is unclear. V shed 6 bases and J shed 3 bases, with 5 bases lying between them. CDR3 length: 11 amino acids. Germline-derived CDR1 and CDR2 are MNHNY and SVGAGI (reference sequence). The CDR3 spells CASSPYTEAFF. In nucleotides, the CDR3 is TGTGCCAGCAGCCCCTACACTGAAGCTTTCTTT.

This clonotype was counted a few times. V is TRBV18 and J is TRBJ2-5, with D tentatively TRBD1 or TRBD2 (5 bases each). Per germline, CDR1 KGHSH and CDR2 LQKENI. V was cut by 9 bases and J by 5 bases, with 16 bases left in between. The CDR3 has 13 amino acids. The CDR3 bases are TGTGCCAGTCTTGGGACGGTAATCGAGACCCAGTACTTC. As protein: CASLGTVIETQYF. The full variable domain, in which reference TRBV18 and TRBJ2-5 provide the parts outside the CDR3, is NAGVMQNPRHLVRRRGQEARLRCSPMKGHSHVYWYRQLPEEGLKFMVYLQKENIIDESGMPKERFSAEFPKEGPSILRIQQVVRGDSAAYFCASLGTVIETQYFGPGTRLLVL.

The gene calls are TRBV29-1 and TRBJ2-7; a possible D gene is TRBD2 (5 bases). The CDR3 has 13 residues. V shed 6 bases and J shed 7 bases, with 19 bases lying between them. Germline CDR1 SQVTM, CDR2 ANQGSEA. CDR3 coding DNA: TGCAGCGTGGTCCTCAGTCGGGGTGAAGAGCAGTACGTC. Its translation: CSVVLSRGEEQYV.

This chain joins TRBV6-1 and TRBJ1-2; D is possibly TRBD1 (6 bases). Trimming cost V 5 bases and J 4 bases, with 14 bases left between them. The CDR3 is 14 amino acids. Germline assignment: CDR1 MNHNS and CDR2 SASEGT. The CDR3 protein is CASSTRTGRYGYTF. In DNA, the CDR3 is TGTGCCAGCAGTACCCGTACAGGGCGCTATGGCTACACCTTC.

The chain joins TRBV7-3 to TRBJ2-1, with 7 positions matching TRBD1. There are 14 residues in the CDR3. Germline-derived CDR1 and CDR2 are SGHTA and FQGTGA. The J segment lost 4 bases and the V segment lost 5 bases, leaving 5 bases of the junction unmatched. The CDR3 region is CASSVTGLYNEQFF. Written as DNA, the CDR3 is TGTGCCAGCAGCGTGACAGGGTTATACAATGAGCAGTTCTTC. Supplemented by reference TRBV7-3 and TRBJ2-1, the full variable domain reads GAGVSQTPSNKVTEKGKYVELRCDPISGHTALYWYRQSLGQGPEFLIYFQGTGAADDSGLPNDRFFAVRPEGSVSTLKIQRTERGDSAVYLCASSVTGLYNEQFFGPGTRLTVL.

This chain uses TRBV2 with TRBJ2-3; 10 bases are a match to TRBD1. V was clipped by 6 bases and J by 2 bases; unmatched bases: 8. The germline V gene has CDR1 SNHLY and CDR2 FYNNEI. This CDR3 contains 16 residues. CDR3 in amino acids: CASRRPGQGFTDTQYF. The CDR3 DNA sequence: TGTGCCAGCAGACGACCGGGACAGGGGTTCACAGATACGCAGTATTTT. The complete variable domain, with remaining parts taken from reference TRBV2 and TRBJ2-3, reads EPEVTQTPSHQVTQMGQEVILRCVPISNHLYFYWYRQILGQKVEFLVSFYNNEISEKSEIFDDQFSVERPDGSNFTLKIRSTKLEDSAMYFCASRRPGQGFTDTQYFGPGTRLTVL.

This sequence joins TRBV4-2 and TRBJ1-4; D not certain. The CDR3 is 17 residues long. The V end was cut by 3 bases, the J end by 0 bases, with 14 bases between. CDR1 and CDR2 (germline): LGHNA, YNFKEQ. CDR3 protein: CASSQFPSGTTNEKLFF. Written as DNA, the CDR3 is TGTGCCAGCAGCCAGTTCCCCTCAGGAACAACTAATGAAAAACTGTTTTTT.

The chain combines TRBV16 with TRBJ1-5; maybe TRBD1 (5 bases). Between the trimmed V and J ends, which lost 4 bases and 0 bases, there was a span of 13 bases. Germline CDR1 reads KGHSY; CDR2 reads FQNENV. This CDR3 is built from 16 residues. The CDR3 nucleotides are TGTGCCAGCAGCCCTTTCCAGGGATCTAGCAATCAGCCCCAGCATTTT. Residues: CASSPFQGSSNQPQHF.

This clonotype has just a few counts. This sequence joins TRBV24-1 and TRBJ2-6; 8 bases are a match to TRBD2. CDR3 size: 17 residues. The germline V gene encodes CDR1 KGHDR and CDR2 SFDVKD. V was pared by 5 bases and J by 4 bases, with 9 bases of the junction left unmatched. The CDR3 loop is CATSGRAGVTGANVLTF. The CDR3 DNA is TGTGCCACCAGTGGGCGAGCGGGAGTCACCGGGGCCAACGTCCTGACTTTC.

This clonotype was recorded a few times. This chain connects TRBV27 to TRBJ1-2; 8 nucleotides line up with TRBD1. This CDR3 has 15 amino acids. Germline-derived CDR1 and CDR2 are MNHEY and SMNVEV (reference sequence). After removal of 6 bases from V and 2 bases from J, the junction contained 8 bases not matched to a gene. The CDR3: CASRKPGQGNYGYTF. The CDR3 coding sequence is TGTGCCAGCAGAAAACCCGGACAGGGAAACTATGGCTACACCTTC.

The V call is TRBV3-1, the J call TRBJ1-6; TRBD1 matches at 9 bases. Germline CDR1 reads LGHDT; CDR2 reads YNNKEL (reference sequence). This CDR3 spans 15 amino acids. The V segment lost 1 base and the J segment 8 bases; nucleotides outside the gene matches: 3. In DNA, the CDR3 is TGTGCCAGCAGCCAAGTTGGGACAGGGTATTCACCCCTCCACTTT. Its protein is CASSQVGTGYSPLHF. The full variable domain, rest sourced from reference TRBV3-1 and TRBJ1-6, is DTAVSQTPKYLVTQMGNDKSIKCEQNLGHDTMYWYKQDSKKFLKIMFSYNNKELIINETVPNRFSPKSPDKAHLNLHINSLELGDSAVYFCASSQVGTGYSPLHFGNGTRLTVT.

The V gene is TRBV7-2, the J gene TRBJ2-1; no firm D call. Germline V gives CDR1 SGHTA, CDR2 FQGNSA. Trimming left V 3 bases short and J 4 bases short, with 10 bases between. The CDR3 loop spans 14 amino acids. This chain's CDR3 is CASSFGHSYNEQFF. The CDR3 coding sequence is TGTGCCAGCAGCTTTGGGCACAGTTACAATGAGCAGTTCTTC.

This chain links TRBV3-1 with TRBJ2-3; possible D gene TRBD1, 5 bases. The germline V and J ends were trimmed by 1 base and 2 bases, with 10 bases remaining between them. CDR1 and CDR2 from the germline V gene are LGHDT and YNNKEL (reference sequence). The CDR3 loop spans 15 amino acids. In DNA form, the CDR3 reads TGTGCCAGCAGCCAAGTCGCGACAGACACAGATACGCAGTATTTT. Protein: CASSQVATDTDTQYF.

The chain combines TRBV10-3 with TRBJ1-5; D perhaps matches TRBD1 (6 bases). The length of the CDR3 is 15 residues. Germline V gene sequence: CDR1 ENHRY, CDR2 SYGVKD. V lost 2 bases and J lost 11, with 19 bases in between. The CDR3 region has the DNA TGTGCCATCAGTGAGGGTCAGGGGCTCGTCGGGACCCAGCATTTT. This sequence encodes CAISEGQGLVGTQHF.

The rearrangement uses TRBV7-2 and TRBJ2-5; D gene unclear. The CDR3 is made up of 14 amino acids. Germline CDR1 SGHTA, CDR2 FQGNSA. V was pared by 3 bases and J by 5 bases, with 13 bases between. The CDR3 is CASSLTPSGETQYF. CDR3 nucleotide sequence: TGTGCCAGCAGCTTGACACCTTCTGGGGAGACCCAGTACTTC.

The rearrangement links TRBV18 to TRBJ2-2; perhaps D is TRBD1 or TRBD2 (5 bases each). CDR3 length equals 19 residues. Germline-derived CDR1 and CDR2 are KGHSH and LQKENI. Trimming took 2 bases from V and 6 from J, leaving 25 bases between them. The CDR3 nucleotides read TGTGCCAGCTCACCAGCGAGGGACCTAACCCAGGGAAGCCCCGGGGAGCTGTTTTTT. Translating it yields CASSPARDLTQGSPGELFF.